The sample holds a few counts of the clone carrying this TCR beta chain. Its specificity is not known. Trimming cost V 3 bases and J 6 bases; bases outside gene matches: 9. Germline CDR1 KGHDR, CDR2 SFDVKD. The length of the CDR3 is 16 residues. TCR cDNA was made by 5'RACE template switching, adding a universal primer site and UMIs. TCRdb reanalysed the 5' RACE reads using MiXCR and keeps one entry per CDR3 protein. The sample shows about 230,000 distinct CDR3 sequences, around 6.7% of them seen only once. This entry is derived from a study of T cells after yellow fever vaccination. General study results and limits: Subsequent booster samples again held most clones from primary vaccination (just under 98% CD4, about 86% CD8). It was the secondary response that reached its peak faster, day 5 versus 15, but it was weaker.

The sequencing here drew on CD4+ T cells sorted from PBMCs, taken on the day of the yellow fever booster vaccination. The chain couples TRBV24-1 to TRBJ2-1; 8 positions match TRBD1. This receptor was obtained from a man aged 25-45 years who received the YFV17D yellow fever vaccine. CDR3 protein: CATSDGDRKMVNEQFF. In DNA, the CDR3 is TGTGCCACCAGTGATGGGGACAGGAAGATGGTCAATGAGCAGTTCTTC.